The sequence of this TCR beta chain was determined in a study of blood T cell repertoires in COVID-19. Study-level information: T cells, B-cell-depleted T cells, or PBMCs supplied cDNA or gDNA.

Here immunoSEQ multiplex PCR was the method, and the copy in TCRdb shows in-frame clones only, minus some. The sample has about 140,000 clones; about four fifths are singletons. The sequence derives from a human donor in a cohort sampled during active COVID-19. The material sequenced was peripheral blood.

CDR3 sequence: CASSDPKQGGGTDTQYF. As DNA, the CDR3 is TGTGCCAGCAGTGACCCCAAACAGGGTGGCGGCACAGATACGCAGTATTTT. The rearrangement links TRBV6-1 to TRBJ2-3; D perhaps matches TRBD1 (6 bases). The CDR3 is made up of 17 amino acids. CDR1 is MNHNS and CDR2 is SASEGT in the germline V gene. V was cut by 3 bases and J by 1 base, with 17 bases left in between.